These 10 T cell receptor beta chains came from one sample sequenced in a study of low-dose radiotherapy and immunotherapy resistance in tumors. Indicated time point: after trial treatment. Stated treatment: LDRT plus nivolumab, ipilimumab, low-dose cyclophosphamide and aspirin (RACIN trial). First-strand cDNA used TRAV- and TRBV-specific primers, covering alpha and beta chains. A constant-region primer paired with the V-primer adapter amplified TCRs over approximately 19 PCR cycles. TCRdb re-called the reads with MiXCR, one entry per CDR3 protein. The sample shows more than 70,000 distinct CDR3 sequences, roughly 20% of them seen only once. Sequenced here: PBMCs, sampled after low-dose radiotherapy plus immunotherapy. These TCRs come from a female donor with ovarian cancer.

This clonotype was detected many times. The chain links TRBV6-2 or TRBV6-3 to TRBJ2-1; 9 nucleotides match TRBD1. The CDR3 runs to 18 residues. Looked up from germline, CDR1 is MNHEY and CDR2 is SVGEGT. J gave up 6 bases and V 6 bases, and 18 bases lay outside the gene matches. CDR3 region: CASRNVLQQGASANEQFF. The DNA of the CDR3 is TGTGCCAGCAGGAACGTTCTCCAACAGGGGGCTTCGGCCAATGAGCAGTTCTTC.

This clonotype was picked up many times. This chain links TRBV14 with TRBJ1-6; 10 positions agree with TRBD1. This CDR3 is 16 amino acids long. J was trimmed by 10 bases and V by 2 bases; bases with no gene match: 8. Per the germline V gene, CDR1 is SGHDN and CDR2 is FVKESK. As DNA, the CDR3 is TGTGCCAGCAGCCAACGCGCCGGGACAGGGGTCTCACCCCTCCACTTT. This codes for CASSQRAGTGVSPLHF.

The sample holds many counts of this clonotype. The V and J genes are TRBV2 and TRBJ2-2; no reliable D call. There are 15 residues in the CDR3. With 4 bases removed from V and 2 bases from J, the gap between germline ends came to 11 bases. Germline V gene sequence: CDR1 SNHLY, CDR2 FYNNEI. DNA for the CDR3: TGTGCCAGCAGTGGGAGATCGGCTAACACCGGGGAGCTGTTTTTT. It specifies CASSGRSANTGELFF.

This clonotype has at least ten counts. This chain uses TRBV20-1 with TRBJ2-7; 12 bases agree with TRBD2. Germline CDR1 DFQATT, CDR2 SNEGSKA (reference sequence). The CDR3 runs 16 residues. With 2 bases clipped from V and 3 bases from J, the junction kept 8 bases outside the gene matches. CDR3 nucleotide sequence: TGCAGTGCTAGAAAACGGACTAGCGGGGACCGCTACGAGCAGTACTTC. This translates into CSARKRTSGDRYEQYF.

This clonotype has ten or more counts. In DNA, the CDR3 is TGTGCCAGCGAGTCCCAGCGCGATACGCAGTATTTT. This codes for CASESQRDTQYF. The chain carries TRBV28 and TRBJ2-3; D is unclear. Trimming cost V 8 bases and J 6 bases, with 12 bases left between them. Per germline, CDR1 MDHEN and CDR2 SYDVKM. The CDR3 is 12 amino acids.

This clonotype was seen repeatedly, ten times or more. The rearrangement uses TRBV6-2 or TRBV6-3 and TRBJ2-1; TRBD2 matches 8 bases. The length of the CDR3 is 14 residues. J was trimmed by 5 bases and V by 2 bases; bases with no gene match: 2. Germline CDR1 MNHEY, CDR2 SVGEGT. As DNA, the CDR3 is TGTGCCAGCAGTTACCGCGGGAGGAACAATGAGCAGTTCTTC. It translates to CASSYRGRNNEQFF.

Concerning this clonotype itself: A far larger clone is only one base removed, so a read error is likely. Here the CDR3 reads CASSYSHKIGANSGNTIYF. CDR3 DNA: TGTGCCAGCAGTTACTCCCATAAAATAGGGGCCAACTCTGGAAACACCATATATTTT. J is TRBJ1-3 and V is TRBV6-2 or TRBV6-3; perhaps TRBD1 as D (5 bases). Germline loops: CDR1 MNHEY, CDR2 SVGEGT. The CDR3 sequence is 19 residues long. V was shortened by 0 bases and J by 0 bases, with 18 bases between the two germline ends.

At least ten counts were recorded for this clonotype. The genes are TRBV2 and TRBJ1-2; 8 bases are shared with TRBD1. CDR1 SNHLY and CDR2 FYNNEI come from the germline V gene. This CDR3 is built from 13 residues. V lost 5 bases to trimming and J lost 8 bases; unmatched junction nucleotides: 7. DNA of the CDR3: TGTGCCAGCAGTCAGACAGGGGTGCGGGGCTACACCTTC. Amino acid sequence: CASSQTGVRGYTF.

This clonotype was recorded many times. The CDR3, as DNA: TGTGCCAGTACGACAGGCTCTGGAAACACCATATATTTT. It translates to CASTTGSGNTIYF. The chain recombines TRBV12-3 or TRBV12-4 with TRBJ1-3; D possibly corresponds to TRBD1 (6 bases). The CDR3 has 13 amino acids. Trimming shortened V by 9 bases and J by 0 bases, and 9 bases separated the two germline ends.

Remarks on this clonotype: This sequence is one base from a far larger clone and is likely a read error. This chain uses TRBV5-1 with TRBJ2-5; possible D gene TRBD1, 5 bases. The CDR3 totals 17 residues. CDR1 and CDR2 from the germline V gene are SGHRS and YFSETQ. Trimming shortened V by 3 bases and J by 11 bases, and 29 bases separated the two germline ends. CDR3 nucleotide sequence: TGCGCCAGCAGCTGGGCAGAGACAGCTGCCTCCTACAATGAGCAGTACTTC. Protein: CASSWAETAASYNEQYF.